A single sample gave rise to the 2 T cell receptor beta chains below, sequenced in a study of cytomegalovirus exposure and HLA in healthy donors. The PCR used 60 Vbeta and 13 Jbeta primers. TCRdb keeps only in-frame clones here, not all; method: immunoSEQ multiplex PCR. The table has hundreds of thousands of clones, 65% to 85% seen once; the top ten hold 0.71%. The sample was PBMCs. The receptors here all came from a boy aged 2 to 10 in good health and CMV-seronegative.

This clone was found once. The gene calls are TRBV5-1 and TRBJ2-1; D is possibly TRBD1 (5 bases). The CDR3 is made up of 17 amino acids. V lost 0 bases and J 7 bases, leaving 20 bases between the germline ends. Germline V CDR1 and CDR2: SGHRS, YFSETQ. CDR3 protein: CASSLEAGNAVSNEQFF. CDR3 sequence (DNA): TGCGCCAGCAGCTTGGAAGCAGGGAACGCAGTGTCAAATGAGCAGTTCTTC. Filled out from reference TRBV5-1 and TRBJ2-1, the complete variable domain reads KAGVTQTPRYLIKTRGQQVTLSCSPISGHRSVSWYQQTPGQGLQFLFEYFSETQRNKGNFPGRFSGRQFSNSRSEMNVSTLELGDSALYLCASSLEAGNAVSNEQFFGPGTRLTVL.

The chain couples TRBV11-2 to TRBJ2-3; 10 bases are shared with TRBD2. V was pared by 6 bases and J by 1 base, with 4 bases of the junction left unmatched. The CDR3 consists of 15 residues. Germline V gene data show CDR1 as SGHAT and CDR2 as FQNNGV. CDR3 region: CASRSGLAGTDTQYF. Here the CDR3 DNA reads TGTGCCAGCAGATCCGGACTAGCGGGCACAGATACGCAGTATTTT.